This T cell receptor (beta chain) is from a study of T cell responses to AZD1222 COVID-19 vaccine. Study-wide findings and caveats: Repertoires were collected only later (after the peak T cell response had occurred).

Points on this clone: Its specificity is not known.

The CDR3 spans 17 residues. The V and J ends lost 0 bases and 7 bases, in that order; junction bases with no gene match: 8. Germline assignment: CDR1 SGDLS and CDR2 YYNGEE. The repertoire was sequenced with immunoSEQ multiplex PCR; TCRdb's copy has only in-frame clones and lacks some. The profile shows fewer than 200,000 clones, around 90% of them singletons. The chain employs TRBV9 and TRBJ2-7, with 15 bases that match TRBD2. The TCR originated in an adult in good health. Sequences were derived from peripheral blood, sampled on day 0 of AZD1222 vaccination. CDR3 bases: TGTGCCAGCAGCGTAGGGATTGGACTAGCGGGAGGGAGGGAGCAGTACTTC. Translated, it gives CASSVGIGLAGGREQYF.